The 21 T cell receptor beta chains presented below share a single source sample, sequenced in a study of a mutant IDH1 vaccine in newly diagnosed glioma (dated by TCRdb to the early 2020s). Their target antigens are unknown. Preparation of the library involved the immunoSEQ multiplex PCR assay. Held by TCRdb, this immuneACCESS table contains in-frame sequences only and omits some clones. Under half of the omission traces to an unresolved V gene where checked; the cause of the rest is unknown. In this sample the table shows tens of thousands of clones, approximately 84% of which occur a single time. The ten largest clones represent 10% to 15% of the sample. The sample's time point label, decoded: week 23, last vaccination. Each vaccine dose, consisting of 300 ug of a 20-mer mutant IDH1 peptide in Montanide, was administered subcutaneously with topical imiquimod. Specimen: PBMCs, collected from a glioma patient whose treatment included an IDH1 peptide vaccine. All receptors derive from a man between 18 and 35 years old with glioma.

This rearrangement joins TRBV18 to TRBJ2-2, with TRBD1 matching over 8 bases. Germline V gene lookup returns CDR1 KGHSH and CDR2 LQKENI. Trimming cost V 6 bases and J 1 base; bases outside gene matches: 4. The length of the CDR3 is 15 residues. The CDR3 reads CASSSGTGNTGELFF. As DNA, the CDR3 is TGTGCCAGCTCTTCCGGGACAGGGAACACCGGGGAGCTGTTTTTT.

This clone was picked up a small number of times. The genes are TRBV27 and TRBJ2-4, with D perhaps TRBD1 (6 bases). CDR1 MNHEY and CDR2 SMNVEV come from the germline V gene (reference sequence). V lost 5 bases and J 2 bases, leaving 13 bases between the germline ends. The CDR3 has 15 amino acids. DNA of the CDR3: TGTGCCAGCAGTGTGCAGGGGACGACCAAAAACATTCAGTACTTC. It codes for CASSVQGTTKNIQYF.

The chain links TRBV6-1 to TRBJ1-2; D remains ambiguous. The germline V and J ends were trimmed by 2 bases and 3 bases, with 10 bases remaining between them. The germline CDR1 and CDR2 sequences are MNHNS and SASEGT. This CDR3 has 14 amino acids. The CDR3 loop is CASSERDDYYGYTF. For the CDR3, the DNA is TGTGCCAGCAGTGAAAGGGATGACTACTATGGCTACACCTTC.

The CDR3 spells CASSPRPREMTYEQYF. DNA for the CDR3: TGTGCCAGCAGCCCACGTCCCCGGGAGATGACCTACGAGCAGTACTTC. The chain is built from TRBV7-6 and TRBJ2-7; D is perhaps TRBD2 (6 bases). The CDR3 extends over 16 amino acids. Germline CDR1 SGHVS, CDR2 FNYEAQ. V was shortened by 5 bases and J by 2 bases, with 19 bases between the two germline ends.

This chain joins TRBV27 and TRBJ1-1; D remains ambiguous. CDR3 length equals 14 residues. The V end was cut by 2 bases, the J end by 0 bases, with 7 bases between. Germline V CDR1 and CDR2: MNHEY, SMNVEV (reference sequence). The CDR3 is CASSLGSMNTEAFF. The CDR3 DNA sequence: TGTGCCAGCAGTTTAGGCAGTATGAACACTGAAGCTTTCTTT.

The chain couples TRBV11-2 to TRBJ1-1, with D tentatively TRBD1 (5 bases). Germline CDR1 and CDR2: SGHAT and FQNNGV. This CDR3 is built from 15 residues. Between the trimmed V and J ends, which lost 3 bases and 4 bases, there was a span of 15 bases. Here the CDR3 DNA reads TGTGCCAGCAGCTTCGGGACCCTCCAGGGCACTGAAGCTTTCTTT. Translation gives CASSFGTLQGTEAFF.

The rearrangement links TRBV4-2 to TRBJ2-3; D not certain. Germline V CDR1 and CDR2: LGHNA, YNFKEQ. This CDR3 is built from 12 residues. Deletions cut 4 bases from V and 3 bases from J, with 5 bases between. Here the CDR3 DNA reads TGTGCCAGCAGCCCAGATACAGATACGCAGTATTTT. Translation: CASSPDTDTQYF.

Comments on this clone: The junction and the germline gene differ at one end; a read error may be behind it. This chain links TRBV5-1 with TRBJ1-4; a possible D gene is TRBD1 (6 bases). Germline values: CDR1 SGHRS, CDR2 YFSETQ. This CDR3 spans 20 amino acids. The CDR3 DNA is TGCGCCAGCAGCTCCACTCGGCAGGGGACGGAGGTCGCGGTAGGAGAAAAATTGTTTTTT. This translates into CASSSTRQGTEVAVGEKLFF.

This clone was found a few times. The V call is TRBV7-2, the J call TRBJ2-1; 8 nucleotides match TRBD2. V gave up 5 bases and J gave up 4 bases; unmatched junction bases: 10. CDR1 is SGHTA and CDR2 is FQGNSA in the germline V gene. The CDR3 runs 16 residues. The CDR3 loop is CASSPRGGARYNEQFF. As DNA, the CDR3 is TGTGCCAGCAGCCCACGGGGGGGGGCGCGATACAATGAGCAGTTCTTC.

The chain couples TRBV18 to TRBJ2-7; D remains ambiguous. Trimming removed 0 bases at V and 7 bases at J, with 13 bases between. Germline values: CDR1 KGHSH, CDR2 LQKENI. The CDR3 has 14 amino acids. In nucleotides, the CDR3 is TGTGCCAGCTCACCACCCCTTCCGCAGGTAGAGCAGTACTTC. Its protein is CASSPPLPQVEQYF.

This rearrangement joins TRBV11-2 to TRBJ2-1; TRBD2 matches 11 bases. This CDR3 has 17 amino acids. The trim removed 5 bases at V and 4 bases at J, leaving 10 bases unmatched. Germline loops: CDR1 SGHAT, CDR2 FQNNGV. CDR3 in amino acids: CASSRTTSGNLYNEQFF. The CDR3 DNA reads as TGTGCCAGCAGCCGAACGACTAGCGGGAACCTATACAATGAGCAGTTCTTC.

The J gene is TRBJ1-1, the V gene TRBV27; 7 bases are shared with TRBD1. The CDR3 sequence is 13 residues long. Germline lookup yields CDR1 MNHEY and CDR2 SMNVEV (reference sequence). Trimming cost V 3 bases and J 4 bases; bases outside gene matches: 2. The DNA of the CDR3 is TGTGCCAGCAGTTTCGACAGGGTCACTGAAGCTTTCTTT. It is translated as CASSFDRVTEAFF.

As for this clone: The conserved final phenylalanine or tryptophan is absent from the CDR3, which likely points to a read error. It is unclear where the CDR3 begins or ends on the DNA, so no DNA is shown, and the CDR3 is as TCRdb lists it. The chain uses TRBV4-1 and TRBJ2-7. Per the germline V gene, CDR1 is MGHRA and CDR2 is YSYEKL. The CDR3 is made up of 14 amino acids, end residues included. CDR3 sequence: CASSQGPGTDIGGL.

The CDR3 loop is CASSRTGLTYEQYF. The CDR3 region has the DNA TGTGCCAGCTCCCGGACAGGGTTAACTTACGAGCAGTACTTC. The rearrangement uses TRBV28 and TRBJ2-7; TRBD1 matches at 8 bases. The CDR3 runs to 14 residues. The junction had 10 bases not matched to a gene; V was cut back by 8 bases and J by 4 bases. The V gene's germline CDR1 is MDHEN and CDR2 SYDVKM.

The rearrangement uses TRBV30 and TRBJ1-5; D may be TRBD1 (5 bases). CDR3 length equals 12 residues. Trimming took off 0 bases at V and 9 bases at J, with 9 bases between the two ends. Per the germline V gene, CDR1 is GTSNPN and CDR2 is SVGIG (reference sequence). The CDR3 loop reads CAWSVGTGPQHF. In DNA, the CDR3 is TGTGCCTGGAGTGTAGGGACGGGGCCCCAGCATTTT. Looking up the rest from reference TRBV30 and TRBJ1-5 gives the full variable domain: SQTIHQWPATLVQPVGSPLSLECTVEGTSNPNLYWYRQAAGRGLQLLFYSVGIGQISSEVPQNLSASRPQDRQFILSSKKLLLSDSGFYLCAWSVGTGPQHFGDGTRLSIL.

This rearrangement joins TRBV6-1 to TRBJ1-2; TRBD1 matches at 9 bases. CDR1 and CDR2 from the germline V gene are MNHNS and SASEGT. Germline trimming cut 3 bases from V and 2 bases from J; bases unmatched to any gene: 4. CDR3 size: 15 residues. The DNA of the CDR3 is TGTGCCAGCAGTGACCGCGGACAGGGGAACTATGGCTACACCTTC. Amino acid sequence: CASSDRGQGNYGYTF.

The chain combines TRBV14 with TRBJ2-1; no clear D gene. Looked up from germline, CDR1 is SGHDN and CDR2 is FVKESK. With 0 bases removed from V and 5 bases from J, the gap between germline ends came to 17 bases. The CDR3 spans 17 residues. CDR3 coding DNA: TGTGCCAGCAGCCAAGAAGTGAGGAGTCAGTACGACAATGAGCAGTTCTTC. It yields the protein CASSQEVRSQYDNEQFF.

This rearrangement joins TRBV2 to TRBJ2-1; D is perhaps TRBD2 (6 bases). Trimming shortened V by 8 bases and J by 2 bases, and 13 bases separated the two germline ends. The CDR3 loop spans 14 amino acids. CDR1 and CDR2 from the germline V gene are SNHLY and FYNNEI. The chain's CDR3 is CASDRDFTYNEQFF. Here the CDR3 DNA reads TGTGCCAGCGACCGGGACTTCACCTACAATGAGCAGTTCTTC. The whole variable domain, filled in from reference TRBV2 and TRBJ2-1, reads EPEVTQTPSHQVTQMGQEVILRCVPISNHLYFYWYRQILGQKVEFLVSFYNNEISEKSEIFDDQFSVERPDGSNFTLKIRSTKLEDSAMYFCASDRDFTYNEQFFGPGTRLTVL.

The genes are TRBV7-3 and TRBJ1-1, with TRBD1 as a possible D gene (6 bases). Germline CDR1 reads SGHTA; CDR2 reads FQGTGA. This CDR3 contains 14 residues. The germline V and J ends were trimmed by 5 bases and 5 bases, with 15 bases remaining between them. The CDR3, as DNA: TGTGCCAGCAGCCCGCCCGGGGGGCTTACTGAAGCTTTCTTT. This codes for CASSPPGGLTEAFF.

V is TRBV20-1 and J is TRBJ1-2; D possibly corresponds to TRBD1 (5 bases). CDR1 DFQATT and CDR2 SNEGSKA come from the germline V gene (reference sequence). The V gene lost 6 bases and the J gene lost 7 bases, with 12 bases spanning the gap. This CDR3 spans 11 amino acids. The CDR3 DNA is TGCAGTGCCGGGGGGGAAGCTGGCTACACCTTC. It specifies CSAGGEAGYTF.

The rearrangement uses TRBV6-5 and TRBJ2-7; the match to TRBD2 covers 10 bases. Germline loops: CDR1 MNHEY, CDR2 SVGAGI. The CDR3 extends over 15 amino acids. The J segment lost 1 base and the V segment lost 4 bases, leaving 4 bases of the junction unmatched. CDR3 DNA: TGTGCCAGCAGTTTTGAGCGGGGGGGATCCTACGAGCAGTACTTC. It specifies CASSFERGGSYEQYF.